Sequencing of this T cell receptor (beta chain) was carried out in a study of control samples from healthy donors and cancer patients. V was pared by 4 bases and J by 7 bases, with 8 bases between. The length of the CDR3 is 13 residues. The germline V gene encodes CDR1 MRHNA and CDR2 SNTAGT. Assay used: immunoSEQ multiplex PCR; TCRdb lists only in-frame clones, some missing. Of a few hundred thousand clones listed, approximately 92% are singletons. The gene calls are TRBV6-4 and TRBJ1-6, with D tentatively TRBD1 (6 bases). The receptor comes from a man aged 35-49 years with head and neck cancer. Material for sequencing was PBMCs. The CDR3: CASSVDRNSPLHF. In DNA form, the CDR3 reads TGTGCCAGCAGTGTCGACAGGAATTCACCCCTCCACTTT.